This T cell receptor beta chain was observed in a study of cytomegalovirus exposure and HLA in healthy donors. Study-wide findings and caveats: A prior analysis recorded that most TCR beta V segments were productive about 90% or about 30% of the time. Using the classifier, cytomegalovirus status was reportedly diagnosed with high specificity and sensitivity.

Of note for this clone: Its antigen is still unknown.

Germline CDR1 is SEHNR and CDR2 is FQNEAQ (reference sequence). V was clipped by 0 bases and J by 2 bases, with 14 bases between them. This CDR3 is built from 17 residues. Primers included in the PCR were 60 Vbeta and 13 Jbeta primers. Profiled with immunoSEQ multiplex PCR; TCRdb holds only in-frame clones, not every one. The sample lists 150,000 to 200,000 clones; roughly 82% were seen once. The source is a woman aged 45-65 years in good health and CMV-seronegative. J is TRBJ1-3 and V is TRBV7-9; D remains ambiguous. Sequences were obtained from PBMCs. The DNA of the CDR3 is TGTGCCAGCAGCTTAGCGTCAACGGGAAGCGCTGGAAACACCATATATTTT. As protein: CASSLASTGSAGNTIYF.